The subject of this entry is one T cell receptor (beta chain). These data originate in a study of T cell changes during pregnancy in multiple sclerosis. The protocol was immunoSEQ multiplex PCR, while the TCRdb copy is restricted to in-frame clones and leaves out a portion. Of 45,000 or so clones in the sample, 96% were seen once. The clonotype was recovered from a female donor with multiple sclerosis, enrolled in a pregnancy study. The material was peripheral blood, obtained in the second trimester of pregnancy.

In DNA form, the CDR3 reads TGTGCCAGCCATCCTCCTGACAAGGCTGGCTACACCTTC. Its translation is CASHPPDKAGYTF. The chain links TRBV25-1 to TRBJ1-2, with D unclear. CDR3 length equals 13 residues. Germline V gives CDR1 MGHDK, CDR2 SYGVNS. Trimming shortened V by 8 bases and J by 7 bases, and 17 bases separated the two germline ends.